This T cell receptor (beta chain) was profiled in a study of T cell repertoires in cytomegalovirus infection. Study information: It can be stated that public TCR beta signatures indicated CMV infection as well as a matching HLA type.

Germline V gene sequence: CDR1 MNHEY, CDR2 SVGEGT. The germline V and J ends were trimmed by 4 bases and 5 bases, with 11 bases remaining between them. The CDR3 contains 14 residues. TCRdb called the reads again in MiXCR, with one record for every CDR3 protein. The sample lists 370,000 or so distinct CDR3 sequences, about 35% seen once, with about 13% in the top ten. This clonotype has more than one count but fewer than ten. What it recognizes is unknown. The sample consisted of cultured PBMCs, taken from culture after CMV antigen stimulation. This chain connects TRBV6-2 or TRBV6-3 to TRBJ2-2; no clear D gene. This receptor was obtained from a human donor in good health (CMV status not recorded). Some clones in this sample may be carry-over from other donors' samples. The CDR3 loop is CASSSRSHTGELFF. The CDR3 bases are TGTGCCAGCAGTTCTCGATCCCATACCGGGGAGCTGTTTTTT.